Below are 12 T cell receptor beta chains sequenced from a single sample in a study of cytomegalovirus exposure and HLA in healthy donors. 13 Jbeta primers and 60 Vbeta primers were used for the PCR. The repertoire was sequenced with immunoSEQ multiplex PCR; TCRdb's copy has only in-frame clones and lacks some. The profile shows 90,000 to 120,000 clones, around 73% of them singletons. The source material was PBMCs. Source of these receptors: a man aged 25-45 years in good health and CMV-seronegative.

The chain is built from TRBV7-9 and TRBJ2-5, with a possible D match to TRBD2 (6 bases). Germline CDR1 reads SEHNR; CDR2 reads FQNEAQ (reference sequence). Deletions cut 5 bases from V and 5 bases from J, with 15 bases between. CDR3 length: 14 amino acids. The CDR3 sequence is CASSPTGTLETQYF. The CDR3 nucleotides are TGTGCCAGCAGCCCGACCGGGACTTTGGAGACCCAGTACTTC.

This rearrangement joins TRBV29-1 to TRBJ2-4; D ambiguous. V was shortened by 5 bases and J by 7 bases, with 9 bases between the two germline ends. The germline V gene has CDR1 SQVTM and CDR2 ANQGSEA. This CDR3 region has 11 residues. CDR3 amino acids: CSVLTPNIQYF. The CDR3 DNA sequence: TGCAGCGTTCTCACACCCAACATTCAGTACTTC.

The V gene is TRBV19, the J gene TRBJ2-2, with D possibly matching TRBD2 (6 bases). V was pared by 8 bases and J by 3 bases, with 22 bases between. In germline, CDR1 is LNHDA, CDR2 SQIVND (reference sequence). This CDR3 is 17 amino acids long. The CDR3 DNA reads TGTGCCAGTGTCCGGGACTTCCCAAATTTGTACACCGGGGAGCTGTTTTTT. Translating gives CASVRDFPNLYTGELFF.

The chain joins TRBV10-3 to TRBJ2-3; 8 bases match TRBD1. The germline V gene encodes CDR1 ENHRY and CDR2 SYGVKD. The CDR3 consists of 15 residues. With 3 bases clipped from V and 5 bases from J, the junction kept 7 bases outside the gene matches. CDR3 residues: CAISDPGGRLDTQYF. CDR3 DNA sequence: TGTGCCATCAGTGATCCAGGGGGCCGATTAGATACGCAGTATTTT.

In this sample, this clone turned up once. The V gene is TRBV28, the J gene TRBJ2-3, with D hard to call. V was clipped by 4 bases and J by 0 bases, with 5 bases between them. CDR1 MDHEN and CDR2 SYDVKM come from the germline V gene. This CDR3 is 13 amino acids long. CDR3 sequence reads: CASSSPSTDTQYF. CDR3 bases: TGTGCCAGCAGTTCCCCTAGCACAGATACGCAGTATTTT. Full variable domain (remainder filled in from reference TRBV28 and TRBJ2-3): DVKVTQSSRYLVKRTGEKVFLECVQDMDHENMFWYRQDPGLGLRLIYFSYDVKMKEKGDIPEGYSVSREKKERFSLILESASTNQTSMYLCASSSPSTDTQYFGPGTRLTVL.

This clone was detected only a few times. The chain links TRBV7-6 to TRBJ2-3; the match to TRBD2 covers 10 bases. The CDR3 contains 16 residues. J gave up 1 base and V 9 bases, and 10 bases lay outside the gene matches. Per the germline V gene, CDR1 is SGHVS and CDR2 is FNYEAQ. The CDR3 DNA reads TGTGCCAGTGGTAAGCGGGAGGGCCGAGGCACAGATACGCAGTATTTT. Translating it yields CASGKREGRGTDTQYF.

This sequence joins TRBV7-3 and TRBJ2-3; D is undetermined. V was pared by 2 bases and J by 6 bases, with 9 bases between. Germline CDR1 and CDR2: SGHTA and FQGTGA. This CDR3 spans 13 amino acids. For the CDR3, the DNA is TGTGCCAGCAGCTTATCCCCGAGCGATACGCAGTATTTT. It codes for CASSLSPSDTQYF.

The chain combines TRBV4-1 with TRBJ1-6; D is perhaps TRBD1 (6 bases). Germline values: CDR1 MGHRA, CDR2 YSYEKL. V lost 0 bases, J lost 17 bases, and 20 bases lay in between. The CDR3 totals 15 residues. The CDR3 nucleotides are TGCGCCAGCAGCCAAGATCTTGCGGGGGCGGTTAGCATCCACTTT. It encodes CASSQDLAGAVSIHF.

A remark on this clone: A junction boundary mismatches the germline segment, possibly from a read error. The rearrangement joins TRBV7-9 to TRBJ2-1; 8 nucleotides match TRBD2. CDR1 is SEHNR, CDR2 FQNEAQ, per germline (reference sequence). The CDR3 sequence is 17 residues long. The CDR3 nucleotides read TGTTCCAGCAGCATCGGCTCATGGCGGGAGGTCTACAATGAGCAGTTCTTC. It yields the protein CSSSIGSWREVYNEQFF.

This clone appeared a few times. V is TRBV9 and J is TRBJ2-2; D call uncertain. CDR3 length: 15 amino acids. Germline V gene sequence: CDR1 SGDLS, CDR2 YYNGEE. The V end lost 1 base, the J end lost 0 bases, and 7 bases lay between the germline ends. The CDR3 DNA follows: TGTGCCAGCAGCGTAAGGCAGGCGAACACCGGGGAGCTGTTTTTT. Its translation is CASSVRQANTGELFF.

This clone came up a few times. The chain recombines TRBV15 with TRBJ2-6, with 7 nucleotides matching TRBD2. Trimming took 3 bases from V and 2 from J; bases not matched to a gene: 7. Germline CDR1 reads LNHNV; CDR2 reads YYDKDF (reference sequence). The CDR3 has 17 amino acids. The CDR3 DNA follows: TGTGCCACCAGCAGGCGGGGGATGGGGGCTGGGGCCAACGTCCTGACTTTC. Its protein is CATSRRGMGAGANVLTF. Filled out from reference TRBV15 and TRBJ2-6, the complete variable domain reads DAMVIQNPRYQVTQFGKPVTLSCSQTLNHNVMYWYQQKSSQAPKLLFHYYDKDFNNEADTPDNFQSRRPNTSFCFLDIRSPGLGDTAMYLCATSRRGMGAGANVLTFGAGSRLTVL.

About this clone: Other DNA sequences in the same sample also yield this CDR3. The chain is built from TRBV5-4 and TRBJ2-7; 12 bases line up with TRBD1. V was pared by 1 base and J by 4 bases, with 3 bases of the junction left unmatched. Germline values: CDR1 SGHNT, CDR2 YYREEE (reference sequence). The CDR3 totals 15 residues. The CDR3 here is CASSLSGQGAYEQYF. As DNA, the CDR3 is TGTGCCAGCAGCTTGTCGGGACAGGGGGCATACGAGCAGTACTTC.